Sequencing of this TCR beta chain was carried out in a study of T cell responses to AZD1222 COVID-19 vaccine. There are 14 residues in the CDR3. Germline V gene sequence: CDR1 MNHNY, CDR2 SVGAGI (reference sequence). V lost 2 bases and J 3 bases, leaving 7 bases between the germline ends. TCRdb's table, derived via immunoSEQ multiplex PCR, lists solely in-frame clones and lacks some. The sample contains about 180,000 clones, almost 90% of which appear only once. This clone appeared a single time. The gene calls are TRBV6-6 and TRBJ1-4; D is perhaps TRBD1 (5 bases). The receptor was isolated from an adult who received the AZD1222 COVID-19 vaccine. The specimen was peripheral blood, collected 28 days after the second AZD1222 dose. The CDR3 nucleotides read TGTGCCAGCAGTTACGGGGGGGCTAATGAAAAACTGTTTTTT. Translated, it gives CASSYGGANEKLFF.